Sequencing of this T cell receptor (beta chain) was carried out in a study of T cell changes during pregnancy in multiple sclerosis. The germline V gene encodes CDR1 MDHEN and CDR2 SYDVKM. The CDR3 totals 18 residues. V gave up 2 bases and J gave up 4 bases; unmatched junction bases: 13. Method: immunoSEQ multiplex PCR; TCRdb's copy keeps in-frame clones and lacks some. The top ten clones hold around 0.97% of a sample with about 22,000 clones, more than 75% of them seen once. The TCR was taken from a female donor in good health, enrolled as a control in a pregnancy study. This rearrangement joins TRBV28 to TRBJ2-7; TRBD2 aligns across 11 bases. The sequencing used CD4+ T cells from peripheral blood mononuclear cells, collected in the second trimester of pregnancy. In DNA form, the CDR3 reads TGTGCCAGCAGTTTACCCCCCGTCGGGACTAGCGGCTTATACGAGCAGTACTTC. The encoded protein is CASSLPPVGTSGLYEQYF.